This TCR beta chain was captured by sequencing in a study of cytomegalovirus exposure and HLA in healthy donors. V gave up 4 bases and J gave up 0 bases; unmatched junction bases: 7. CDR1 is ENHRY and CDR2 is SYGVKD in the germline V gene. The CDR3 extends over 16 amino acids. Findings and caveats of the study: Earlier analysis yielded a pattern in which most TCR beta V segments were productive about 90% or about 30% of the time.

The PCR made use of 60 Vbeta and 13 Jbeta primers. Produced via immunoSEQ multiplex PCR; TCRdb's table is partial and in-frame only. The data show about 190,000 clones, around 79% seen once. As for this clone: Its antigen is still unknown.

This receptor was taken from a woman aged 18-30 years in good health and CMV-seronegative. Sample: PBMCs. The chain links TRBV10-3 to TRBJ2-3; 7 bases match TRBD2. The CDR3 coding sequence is TGTGCCATCAGTGGAATATCTAGCGGAAGCACAGATACGCAGTATTTT. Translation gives CAISGISSGSTDTQYF.